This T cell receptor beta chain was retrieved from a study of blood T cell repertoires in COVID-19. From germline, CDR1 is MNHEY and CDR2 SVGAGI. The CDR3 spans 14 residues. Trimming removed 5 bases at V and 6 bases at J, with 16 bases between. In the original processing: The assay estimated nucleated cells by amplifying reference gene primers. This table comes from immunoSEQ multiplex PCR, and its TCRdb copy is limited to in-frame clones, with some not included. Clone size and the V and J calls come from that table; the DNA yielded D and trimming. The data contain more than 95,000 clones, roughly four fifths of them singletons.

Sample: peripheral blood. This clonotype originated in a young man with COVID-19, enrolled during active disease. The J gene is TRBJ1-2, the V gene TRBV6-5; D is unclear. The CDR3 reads CASSRLLAIDGYTF. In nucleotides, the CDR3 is TGTGCCAGCAGTCGACTACTTGCTATTGATGGCTACACCTTC.